This TCR beta chain came from a study of CD8+CD57+ T cells in acquired aplastic anemia. Per the germline V gene, CDR1 is ENHRY and CDR2 is SYGVKD. The CDR3 extends over 13 amino acids. V lost 6 bases and J lost 3, with 12 bases in between. Study-wide results and limits: Nearly 30 was the count of CD8+ CDR3 sequences that patients shared with controls.

Patients chosen for sequencing had shown CD8+CD57+ cell expansion by flow cytometry. TCR beta VDJ and CDR3 profiling used genomic DNA as template. MiXCR, run by TCRdb on the reads, gives a single entry per CDR3 protein. Among about 150,000 distinct CDR3 sequences listed, approximately 52% were seen once. This clonotype was counted between two and nine times. What it recognizes is unknown. Material for sequencing was sorted CD4+, CD8+, or CD8+CD57+ T cells (not recorded which) from PBMCs. This receptor was obtained from a human donor with aplastic anemia. The rearrangement joins TRBV10-3 to TRBJ2-7, with no clear D. This CDR3 reads CAISPASFYEQYF. As DNA, the CDR3 is TGTGCCATCAGCCCTGCAAGCTTCTACGAGCAGTACTTC.